Listed below are T cell receptor beta chains from one sample, sequenced in a study of T cells after yellow fever vaccination. Each CDR3 protein is one row after TCRdb ran MiXCR on the 5' RACE reads. The sample consists of about 300,000 distinct CDR3 sequences, about 6.6% of them appearing once. The material sequenced was PBMCs, taken more than 40 days after the first yellow fever vaccination. These receptors came from a man between 18 and 29 years old who received the YFV17D yellow fever vaccine. Both conserved end residues are part of each CDR3. D genes are given only for firm matches. Size is omitted from some rows. Given values are once, few, many or a class for expanded clones.

D gene: .
J gene: TRBJ2-3
clone size: few
V gene: TRBV20-1
CDR3 DNA: TGCAGTGCCCCGTCTCTTACTACAGGGGATACGCAGTATTTT
CDR3 protein: CSAPSLTTGDTQYF

D gene: TRBD1
J gene: TRBJ1-2
clone size: few
V gene: TRBV19
CDR3 DNA: TGTGCCAGTAGTGCGTTCGACAGGGGGTCTAACACCTTC
CDR3 protein: CASSAFDRGSNTF

D gene: .
J gene: TRBJ1-1
clone size: few
V gene: TRBV6-6
CDR3 DNA: TGTGCCAGCAGCGTCTCCAGGGGAGGGGGCACTGAAGCTTTCTTT
CDR3 protein: CASSVSRGGGTEAFF

D gene: TRBD1
J gene: TRBJ2-2
clone size: .
V gene: TRBV5-1
CDR3 DNA: TGCGCCAGCAGCTTGACAGGGGTTAGCACCGGGGAGCTGTTTTTT
CDR3 protein: CASSLTGVSTGELFF

D gene: TRBD1
J gene: TRBJ2-7
clone size: few
V gene: TRBV20-1
CDR3 DNA: TGCAGTGCTACAGGACAGGGAAAGGTCGACGAGCAGTACTTC
CDR3 protein: CSATGQGKVDEQYF

D gene: .
J gene: TRBJ2-7
clone size: few
V gene: TRBV5-5
CDR3 DNA: TGTGCCAGCAGCTATAAAGGGGACGAGCAGTACTTC
CDR3 protein: CASSYKGDEQYF

D gene: .
J gene: TRBJ2-2
clone size: few
V gene: TRBV5-1
CDR3 DNA: TGCGCCAGCAGCGTGGGTACCAGGAACACCGGGGAGCTGTTTTTT
CDR3 protein: CASSVGTRNTGELFF

D gene: .
J gene: TRBJ2-7
clone size: many
V gene: TRBV11-2
CDR3 DNA: TGTGCCAGCAGCTTTTCTGTGGGTTCCTACGAGCAGTACTTC
CDR3 protein: CASSFSVGSYEQYF

D gene: TRBD2
J gene: TRBJ2-7
clone size: many
V gene: TRBV5-1
CDR3 DNA: TGCGCCAGCAGCCCAACTAGCGGGGGTTTTGGGTACGAGCAGTACTTC
CDR3 protein: CASSPTSGGFGYEQYF

D gene: .
J gene: TRBJ2-7
clone size: few
V gene: TRBV7-8
CDR3 DNA: TGTGCCAGCAGCCAGCACCAGGGGCCCTCCTACGAGCAGTACTTC
CDR3 protein: CASSQHQGPSYEQYF

D gene: .
J gene: TRBJ1-3
clone size: many
V gene: TRBV4-3
CDR3 DNA: TGCGCCAGCAGCCAAGATGGCGAGATTAACTCTGGAAACACCATATATTTT
CDR3 protein: CASSQDGEINSGNTIYF

D gene: .
J gene: TRBJ1-6
clone size: .
V gene: TRBV7-2
CDR3 DNA: TGTGCCAGCAGCTCCACGAGGGTAAATTCACCCCTCCACTTT
CDR3 protein: CASSSTRVNSPLHF

D gene: .
J gene: TRBJ2-1
clone size: .
V gene: TRBV11-2
CDR3 DNA: TGTGCCAGCAGCTTAGAACCTCCATCCTACAATGAGCAGTTCTTC
CDR3 protein: CASSLEPPSYNEQFF

D gene: TRBD1
J gene: TRBJ1-2
clone size: many
V gene: TRBV4-3
CDR3 DNA: TGCGCCAGCAGCCGCGACAGGGGGCTAAGCTATGGCTACACCTTC
CDR3 protein: CASSRDRGLSYGYTF

D gene: .
J gene: TRBJ2-3
clone size: .
V gene: TRBV10-2
CDR3 DNA: TGCGCCAGCAGCCTCGGGCAGGGGAGGGTGGATACGCAGTATTTT
CDR3 protein: CASSLGQGRVDTQYF

D gene: .
J gene: TRBJ1-2
clone size: .
V gene: TRBV29-1
CDR3 DNA: TGCAGCGTTTTGGACGGTGCATATGGCTACACCTTC
CDR3 protein: CSVLDGAYGYTF

D gene: TRBD2
J gene: TRBJ2-7
clone size: few
V gene: TRBV5-1
CDR3 DNA: TGCGCCAGCAGGACTAGCGGGGTAACCTACGAGCAGTACTTC
CDR3 protein: CASRTSGVTYEQYF

D gene: .
J gene: TRBJ2-7
clone size: few
V gene: TRBV9
CDR3 DNA: TGTGCCAGCAGCGTAGCGGGGGAGTACTACGAGCAGTACTTC
CDR3 protein: CASSVAGEYYEQYF

D gene: .
J gene: TRBJ2-5
clone size: .
V gene: TRBV7-6
CDR3 DNA: TGTGCCAGCAGGCACGACTCTCTGACAGCGTACCAAGAGACCCAGTACTTC
CDR3 protein: CASRHDSLTAYQETQYF

D gene: .
J gene: TRBJ1-5
clone size: .
V gene: TRBV12-3/TRBV12-4
CDR3 DNA: TGTGCCAGCAGTCAAAACAGTAATCAGCCCCAGCATTTT
CDR3 protein: CASSQNSNQPQHF

D gene: TRBD2
J gene: TRBJ2-5
clone size: .
V gene: TRBV11-2
CDR3 DNA: TGTGCCAGCAGCTATGCTAGGGCCGCCGGGACTAGCGGGGAGGAGACCCAGTACTTC
CDR3 protein: CASSYARAAGTSGEETQYF

D gene: TRBD2
J gene: TRBJ2-1
clone size: .
V gene: TRBV5-1
CDR3 DNA: TGCGCCAGCACCAAGGACGGGACTAGCGCCTACAATGAGCAGTTCTTC
CDR3 protein: CASTKDGTSAYNEQFF

D gene: .
J gene: TRBJ1-2
clone size: .
V gene: TRBV5-6
CDR3 DNA: TGTGCCAGCAGCTTAAACGCGGGAGCTAACTATGGCTACACCTTC
CDR3 protein: CASSLNAGANYGYTF

D gene: TRBD2
J gene: TRBJ2-3
clone size: few
V gene: TRBV5-1
CDR3 DNA: TGCGCCAGCAGCTCCGGGACTAGTAGAGATACGCAGTATTTT
CDR3 protein: CASSSGTSRDTQYF

D gene: .
J gene: TRBJ2-6
clone size: .
V gene: TRBV12-3/TRBV12-4
CDR3 DNA: TGTGCCAGCAGTTCCCGGGGTGGAAGCTCTGGGGCCAACGTCCTGACTTTC
CDR3 protein: CASSSRGGSSGANVLTF

D gene: TRBD1
J gene: TRBJ2-1
clone size: .
V gene: TRBV20-1
CDR3 DNA: TGCAGTGCCATTCCGGGGACAGGGGTAAATGAGCAGTTCTTC
CDR3 protein: CSAIPGTGVNEQFF

D gene: .
J gene: TRBJ2-2
clone size: .
V gene: TRBV4-1
CDR3 DNA: TGCGCCAGCAGCCAAGCCGTCGGGGCGAACACCGGGGAGCTGTTTTTT
CDR3 protein: CASSQAVGANTGELFF

D gene: .
J gene: TRBJ1-5
clone size: .
V gene: TRBV12-3/TRBV12-4
CDR3 DNA: TGTGCCAGCAGTTTTGTTCAGGATCAGCCCCAGCATTTT
CDR3 protein: CASSFVQDQPQHF

D gene: .
J gene: TRBJ2-5
clone size: few
V gene: TRBV6-1
CDR3 DNA: TGTGCCAGCAGTGAATCGGGCGGGTGGGAGACCCAGTACTTC
CDR3 protein: CASSESGGWETQYF

D gene: TRBD2
J gene: TRBJ2-3
clone size: many
V gene: TRBV3-1
CDR3 DNA: TGTGCCAGCCAACCGGGGGGGCGTGATACGCAGTATTTT
CDR3 protein: CASQPGGRDTQYF

D gene: .
J gene: TRBJ1-5
clone size: .
V gene: TRBV7-9
CDR3 DNA: TGTGCCAGCAGCACGACCGTCAATCAGCCCCAGCATTTT
CDR3 protein: CASSTTVNQPQHF

D gene: .
J gene: TRBJ2-5
clone size: many
V gene: TRBV10-3
CDR3 DNA: TGTGCCATCAGTGAGCCGGACAGTAGAGGCGAGACCCAGTACTTC
CDR3 protein: CAISEPDSRGETQYF

D gene: .
J gene: TRBJ2-7
clone size: few
V gene: TRBV7-2
CDR3 DNA: TGTGCCAGCAGGGGGGTCTCCTACGAGCAGTACTTC
CDR3 protein: CASRGVSYEQYF

D gene: .
J gene: TRBJ2-5
clone size: .
V gene: TRBV29-1
CDR3 DNA: TGCAGCGTTGGGGCTGACTTGGGGGAGACCCAGTACTTC
CDR3 protein: CSVGADLGETQYF

D gene: .
J gene: TRBJ2-6
clone size: .
V gene: TRBV30
CDR3 DNA: TGTGCCTGGACCCTAGGGGGGGGGGCCAACGTCCTGACTTTC
CDR3 protein: CAWTLGGGANVLTF

D gene: TRBD2
J gene: TRBJ2-1
clone size: few
V gene: TRBV7-7
CDR3 DNA: TGTGCCAGCAGCCCTACTAGCGGGGTAAGCTCCTACAATGAGCAGTTCTTC
CDR3 protein: CASSPTSGVSSYNEQFF

D gene: TRBD2
J gene: TRBJ2-2
clone size: .
V gene: TRBV9
CDR3 DNA: TGTGCCAGCAGCGGGGGGGGGACCAACACCGGGGAGCTGTTTTTT
CDR3 protein: CASSGGGTNTGELFF

D gene: .
J gene: TRBJ2-5
clone size: few
V gene: TRBV7-7
CDR3 DNA: TGTGCTAGCAGCTTAGGAGTGTCAGGGGTTCAAGAGACCCAGTACTTC
CDR3 protein: CASSLGVSGVQETQYF

D gene: TRBD2
J gene: TRBJ2-3
clone size: .
V gene: TRBV2
CDR3 DNA: TGTGCCAGCGCTCTAGCGGGAGCCTTCTCAGATACGCAGTATTTT
CDR3 protein: CASALAGAFSDTQYF

D gene: TRBD1
J gene: TRBJ2-3
clone size: .
V gene: TRBV4-3
CDR3 DNA: TGCGCCAGCAGCCAAGTCTTAGGGGGCCAAGATACGCAGTATTTT
CDR3 protein: CASSQVLGGQDTQYF

D gene: .
J gene: TRBJ2-1
clone size: .
V gene: TRBV9
CDR3 DNA: TGTGCCAGCAGCGTAGCAGGGTGGTCCTACAATGAGCAGTTCTTC
CDR3 protein: CASSVAGWSYNEQFF

D gene: TRBD1
J gene: TRBJ1-5
clone size: few
V gene: TRBV5-1
CDR3 DNA: TGCGCCAGCAGCTTTACAGGGGATCAGCCCCAGCATTTT
CDR3 protein: CASSFTGDQPQHF

D gene: .
J gene: TRBJ1-6
clone size: .
V gene: TRBV20-1
CDR3 DNA: TGCAGTGCTAGAGCCCGCAGTACCTATAATTCACCCCTCCACTTT
CDR3 protein: CSARARSTYNSPLHF

D gene: .
J gene: TRBJ2-3
clone size: .
V gene: TRBV5-6
CDR3 DNA: TGTGCCAGCAGCTTGGGACTAGTTGGACCAGATACGCAGTATTTT
CDR3 protein: CASSLGLVGPDTQYF

D gene: TRBD1
J gene: TRBJ2-2
clone size: .
V gene: TRBV20-1
CDR3 DNA: TGCAGTGCTAGGCGGACAGGGGCCGGGGAGCTGTTTTTT
CDR3 protein: CSARRTGAGELFF

D gene: TRBD2
J gene: TRBJ2-1
clone size: .
V gene: TRBV5-1
CDR3 DNA: TGCGCCAGCAGCTCCTGGGGTAGCGGGGGCTCCTACAATGAGCAGTTCTTC
CDR3 protein: CASSSWGSGGSYNEQFF

D gene: TRBD2
J gene: TRBJ2-1
clone size: few
V gene: TRBV6-4
CDR3 DNA: TGTGCCAACCGACTAGCGGGGGGGCAGTACAATGAGCAGTTCTTC
CDR3 protein: CANRLAGGQYNEQFF

D gene: .
J gene: TRBJ2-7
clone size: .
V gene: TRBV6-5
CDR3 DNA: TGTGCCAGCAGTTACTCGGGCGGGGCGAACATCTACGAGCAGTACTTC
CDR3 protein: CASSYSGGANIYEQYF

D gene: .
J gene: TRBJ2-1
clone size: many
V gene: TRBV5-1
CDR3 DNA: TGCGCCAGCAGCTTGGACCGTTACAATGAGCAGTTCTTC
CDR3 protein: CASSLDRYNEQFF

D gene: TRBD1
J gene: TRBJ1-4
clone size: few
V gene: TRBV5-1
CDR3 DNA: TGCGCCAGCAGCGGGACAGCTAATGAAAAACTGTTTTTT
CDR3 protein: CASSGTANEKLFF

D gene: .
J gene: TRBJ2-4
clone size: .
V gene: TRBV5-4
CDR3 DNA: TGTGCCAGCAGACCGGACACAGCCAAAAACATTCAGTACTTC
CDR3 protein: CASRPDTAKNIQYF

D gene: .
J gene: TRBJ1-5
clone size: .
V gene: TRBV4-1
CDR3 DNA: TGCGCCAGCAGCCTCAGCGGGGATAATATAAGCAATCAGCCCCAGCATTTT
CDR3 protein: CASSLSGDNISNQPQHF

D gene: TRBD2
J gene: TRBJ2-3
clone size: few
V gene: TRBV4-1
CDR3 DNA: TGCGCCAGCAGCCAGGGACTAGCGGGGCCTATTACAAGTACGCAGTATTTT
CDR3 protein: CASSQGLAGPITSTQYF